The entry that follows covers one TCR beta chain sequence. This clonotype has only a few counts. The antigen it binds to is not known. No clone much larger than this one lies a single base away; base qualities are absent. This record belongs to a study of T cells after yellow fever vaccination (dated by TCRdb to between 2019 and 2020). Describing the broader study: Libraries from fractions with low cell numbers were prepared with the SMART-Seq v4 Ultra Low Input RNA kit. To follow T-cell clones before and after primary and booster YFV17D yellow fever vaccination, bulk TCR alpha and beta repertoires were sequenced over time. Two healthy male donors, one aged 18 to 30 and one aged 30 to 40 years, were included in the cohort. Blood samples were taken at several timepoints before and after primary and secondary immunization, and bulk PBMC replicates and cell subsets were isolated. Findings and caveats that apply to the study as a whole: The secondary T-cell response was weaker than the primary response but faster, peaking on day 5 instead of day 15. A small share of clonotypes was detected in both CD4 and CD8 compartments, with the overlap likely arising from convergent recombination. Most clones expanded after primary vaccination were re-detected after the booster (almost 98% of CD4 and around 86% of CD8), suggesting broad memory maintenance. Only a couple of donors were included in the study, so the extent to which the findings can be generalized is limited. FACS-sorted repertoires could contain abundant contaminating clonotypes from the bulk population, so computational filtering was required.

CDR1 and CDR2, per the germline V gene, are SGHRS and YFSETQ. Inclusive of the bounding cysteine and phenylalanine, the CDR3 is 16 residues long. Only CDR3 DNA remains: 48 bases, in frame from the first base. Compared with germline, V lacks 0 bases and J lacks 3 bases; bases without a gene match: 5. What this sample's treatment or condition label stands for: live attenuated yellow fever vaccine strain. At each blood-draw timepoint, two biological replicates of bulk PBMCs were collected. PBMCs were isolated from peripheral blood using a standard Ficoll-Paque protocol. TriZol was used to extract RNA from bulk PBMCs, CD4 and CD8 fractions, and dextramer-positive and dextramer-negative fractions. Instrument on record: Illumina NovaSeq 6000. Synthesis of TCR cDNA relied on 5'RACE template switching, a step that introduced a universal primer site along with unique molecular identifiers. cDNA synthesis was primed from both the TCR alpha and TCR beta constant segments. Library amplification used two PCR steps, and the second PCR step added sample barcodes and sequencing adapters. Sequencing of libraries was performed on Illumina HiSeq 2500 (2x100 bp) or NovaSeq (2x150 bp). The published analysis was carried out like this. MIGEC was used to demultiplex reads and collapse the reads into UMI consensus sequences, and MiXCR was used for V(D)J alignment. Vaccine-responding clonotypes were identified with edgeR using replicate PBMC samples, with FDR below 0.01 and a log2 fold change above 5 up to day 15 being required. Each bulk clonotype received a CD4 or CD8 identity based on whether the sequenced CD4 or CD8 repertoire contained that clonotype at higher abundance. The public reads were reanalyzed by TCRdb: fastp trimming at Q25, MiXCR alignment, in-frame beta chains only. Entries that share a CDR3 protein sequence are merged under the most common genes and DNA. TCRdb assigned the V and J calls; the authors' analysis was not used. The sample yields about 320,000 distinct CDR3 sequences; roughly 4.3% were counted once. The biggest ten clones account for approximately 20% of the sample.

This sequence was found in a man in his late teens or twenties who received the YFV17D yellow fever vaccine. The sample in question was PBMCs, obtained 15 days after the yellow fever booster vaccination. This chain is built from TRBV5-1 and TRBJ2-3; 9 central bases correspond to TRBD1. For the CDR3, the sequence is CASSLVAGQGTDTQYF. The nucleotides are TGCGCCAGCAGCTTGGTCGCGGGACAGGGTACAGATACGCAGTATTTT.